This T cell receptor (beta chain) appears in the sequencing data of a study of blood T cells in healthy people across ages. On this clonotype: Its antigen remains unidentified.

A second PCR of about 7 to 12 cycles used a sample-barcoded 5' primer and a J-beta primer mix. MiXCR was run by TCRdb on the 5' RACE reads, yielding one entry per CDR3 protein. The data hold about 1,400,000 distinct CDR3 sequences, with roughly 64% observed a single time. General observations from the study: The long-lived group displayed more naive CD4+ cells, plus higher diversity, than the aged donors did. Roughly linearly, TCR beta diversity per million T cells fell as age increased. CMV infection status of these donors was not known.

The CDR3 sequence is 17 residues long. Deletions cut 5 bases from V and 5 bases from J, with 23 bases between. Isolated PBMCs totaled at least 7 million in each sample. This sequence originates from a man in his late teens or twenties in good health. What was sequenced was blood. The chain links TRBV12-3 or TRBV12-4 to TRBJ2-3; D is perhaps TRBD2 (6 bases). CDR3 bases: TGTGCCAGCAGTCCCCGGGAGAGCCCCTTGCCAGGAGATACGCAGTATTTT. Protein: CASSPRESPLPGDTQYF.